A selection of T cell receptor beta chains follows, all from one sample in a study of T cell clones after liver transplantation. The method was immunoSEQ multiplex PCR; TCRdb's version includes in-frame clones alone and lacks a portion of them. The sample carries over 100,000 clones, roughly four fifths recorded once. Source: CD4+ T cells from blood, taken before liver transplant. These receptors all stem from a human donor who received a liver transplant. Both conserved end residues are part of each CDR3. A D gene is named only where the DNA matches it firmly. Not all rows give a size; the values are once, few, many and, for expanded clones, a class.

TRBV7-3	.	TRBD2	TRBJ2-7	CASTPSGSYEQYF	TGTGCCAGCACCCCTAGCGGGAGCTACGAGCAGTACTTC
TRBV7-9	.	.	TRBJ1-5	CASSSLSGPAGSSNQPQHF	TGTGCCAGCAGCTCCCTTTCGGGACCGGCGGGGTCCAGCAATCAGCCCCAGCATTTT
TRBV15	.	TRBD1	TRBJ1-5	CATSRRTGRQPQHF	TGTGCCACCAGCAGAAGGACAGGGAGGCAGCCCCAGCATTTT
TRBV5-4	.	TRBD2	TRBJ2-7	CASSAAGTSYEQYF	TGTGCCAGCAGCGCAGCGGGGACTTCCTACGAGCAGTACTTC
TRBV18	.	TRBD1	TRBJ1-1	CASSPLGSGGTPEAFF	TGTGCCAGCTCACCACTAGGTTCAGGGGGTACCCCTGAAGCTTTCTTT
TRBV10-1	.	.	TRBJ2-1	CASSETWTEEQFF	TGCGCCAGCAGTGAGACCTGGACCGAAGAGCAGTTCTTC
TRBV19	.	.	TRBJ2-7	CASNPGRNLYEQYF	TGTGCCAGTAATCCGGGACGGAATCTCTACGAGCAGTACTTC
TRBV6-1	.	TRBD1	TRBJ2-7	CASSPGTGGWYEQYF	TGTGCCAGCAGTCCCGGGACAGGGGGCTGGTACGAGCAGTACTTC
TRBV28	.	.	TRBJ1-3	CASIPDGPWNTIYF	TGTGCCAGCATTCCGGACGGTCCTTGGAACACCATATATTTT
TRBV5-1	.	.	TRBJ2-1	CASSLAGRANEQFF	TGCGCCAGCAGCTTGGCCGGTCGGGCAAATGAGCAGTTCTTC
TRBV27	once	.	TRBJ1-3	CASSFGGGNTIYF	TGTGCCAGCAGTTTTGGGGGCGGAAACACCATATATTTT
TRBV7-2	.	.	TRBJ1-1	CASSSLGGNTEAFF	TGTGCCAGCAGCTCACTAGGAGGGAACACTGAAGCTTTCTTT
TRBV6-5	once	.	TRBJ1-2	CASSYVGVQGSGYTF	TGTGCCAGCAGTTACGTTGGCGTCCAGGGTTCTGGCTACACCTTC
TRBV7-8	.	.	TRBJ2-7	CASSADTPSTRHSYEQYF	TGTGCCAGCAGCGCGGACACCCCTAGCACCCGCCATTCCTACGAGCAGTACTTC
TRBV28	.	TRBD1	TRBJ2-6	CASSSVGQGRAGANVLTF	TGTGCCAGCAGTTCGGTCGGACAGGGCCGCGCTGGGGCCAACGTCCTGACTTTC
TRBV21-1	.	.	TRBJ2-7	CASYLKASYEQYF	TGTGCCAGCTACTTGAAGGCTTCCTACGAGCAGTACTTC
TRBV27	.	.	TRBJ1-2	CASSSPGGRGYTF	TGTGCCAGCAGTTCTCCCGGAGGGCGAGGCTACACCTTC
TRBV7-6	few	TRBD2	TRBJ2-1	CASSLPRLAGEHNEQFF	TGTGCCAGCAGCTTACCCCGACTAGCGGGGGAACACAATGAGCAGTTCTTC
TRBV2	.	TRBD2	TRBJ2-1	CASSARSSGYNEQFF	TGTGCCAGCAGTGCCCGCTCTAGCGGATACAATGAGCAGTTCTTC
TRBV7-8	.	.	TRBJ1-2	CASSSDGGHTSRYTF	TGTGCCAGCAGCTCCGACGGGGGACACACATCTCGCTACACCTTC
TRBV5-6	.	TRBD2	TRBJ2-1	CASSPWGGSYNEQFF	TGTGCCAGCAGTCCATGGGGGGGTTCCTACAATGAGCAGTTCTTC
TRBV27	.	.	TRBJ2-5	CASSFNGGRETQYF	TGTGCCAGCAGTTTCAATGGGGGAAGAGAGACCCAGTACTTC
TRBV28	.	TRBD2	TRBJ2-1	CASSSRLAGGDRNEQFF	TGTGCCAGCAGTTCCCGACTAGCGGGAGGGGACAGGAATGAGCAGTTCTTC
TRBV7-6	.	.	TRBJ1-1	CASSLVGQGNTEAFF	TGTGCCAGCAGCTTAGTAGGACAAGGGAACACTGAAGCTTTCTTT
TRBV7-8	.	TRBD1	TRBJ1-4	CASRGLGNEKLFF	TGTGCCAGTAGGGGGCTGGGTAATGAAAAACTGTTTTTT
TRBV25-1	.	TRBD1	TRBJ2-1	CASSRFDRVNEQFF	TGTGCCAGCAGTAGATTCGACAGGGTCAATGAGCAGTTCTTC
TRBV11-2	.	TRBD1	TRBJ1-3	CASSWPSQTGERGNTIYF	TGTGCCAGCAGCTGGCCCTCACAGACAGGGGAGAGAGGAAACACCATATATTTT
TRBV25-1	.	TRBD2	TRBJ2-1	CASTRAGPAHEQFF	TGTGCCAGCACTCGAGCGGGGCCCGCCCATGAGCAGTTCTTC
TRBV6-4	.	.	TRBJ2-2	CASSDSGRRDTGELFF	TGTGCCAGCAGTGACTCGGGCAGGCGGGACACCGGGGAGCTGTTTTTT
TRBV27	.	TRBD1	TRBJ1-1	CASSLSRQGARNTEAFF	TGTGCCAGCAGTTTATCGAGGCAGGGGGCGCGGAACACTGAAGCTTTCTTT
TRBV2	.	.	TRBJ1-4	CASSLRALQGEKLFF	TGTGCCAGCAGTCTAAGGGCCCTCCAGGGGGAAAAACTGTTTTTT
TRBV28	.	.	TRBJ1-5	CASSLSRVNQPQHF	TGTGCCAGCAGTTTATCAAGGGTCAATCAGCCCCAGCATTTT
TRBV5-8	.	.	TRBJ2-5	CASSSLGAGAHRGTQYF	TGTGCCAGCAGCTCCCTAGGAGCGGGAGCTCACAGGGGGACCCAGTACTTC
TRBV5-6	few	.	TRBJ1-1	CASRPNDRMNTEAFF	TGTGCCAGCAGACCAAACGACAGAATGAACACTGAAGCTTTCTTT
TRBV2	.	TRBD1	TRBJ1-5	CASRGQMSNQPQHF	TGTGCCAGCAGGGGACAGATGAGCAATCAGCCCCAGCATTTT
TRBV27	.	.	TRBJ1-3	CASSPQESGNTIYF	TGTGCCAGCAGTCCGCAGGAGAGTGGAAACACCATATATTTT
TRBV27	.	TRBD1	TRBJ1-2	CASSFQTGGYYGYTF	TGTGCCAGCAGTTTCCAAACAGGGGGCTACTATGGCTACACCTTC
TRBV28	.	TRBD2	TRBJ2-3	CASSGSGRIRDTQYF	TGTGCCAGCAGTGGAAGCGGGAGGATAAGAGATACGCAGTATTTT
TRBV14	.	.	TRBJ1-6	CASSFRRGRGKLSPLHF	TGTGCCAGCAGCTTCCGGCGGGGCAGGGGAAAACTTTCACCCCTCCACTTT
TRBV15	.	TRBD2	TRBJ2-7	CATSRPGLAGGLSYEQYF	TGTGCCACCAGCAGACCGGGACTAGCGGGAGGCCTCTCCTACGAGCAGTACTTC
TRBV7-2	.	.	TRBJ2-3	CATGWDVTADTQYF	TGTGCCACCGGGTGGGACGTTACTGCAGATACGCAGTATTTT
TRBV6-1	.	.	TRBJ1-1	CASRHLNTEAFF	TGTGCCAGCAGGCACCTGAACACTGAAGCTTTCTTT
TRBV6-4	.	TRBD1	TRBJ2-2	CASRPQGDLKAGELFF	TGTGCCAGCAGACCCCAGGGGGACCTCAAGGCCGGGGAGCTGTTTTTT
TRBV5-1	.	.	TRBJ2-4	CASSPPGMAKNIQYF	TGCGCCAGCAGCCCACCCGGGATGGCCAAAAACATTCAGTACTTC